A single sample gave rise to the 32 T cell receptor beta chains below, sequenced in a study of blood T cell repertoires in COVID-19 (dated by TCRdb to 2020 to 2021). Libraries were built with the immunoSEQ multiplex PCR assay. TCRdb re-hosts the immuneACCESS table, in-frame sequences only. Its copies lack some clones; in the studies checked, an unresolved V gene accounts for under half of them, and the cause for the rest is not known. Across this sample there are some 200,000 clones, with around 84% seen only once. The top ten hold 2.7% of the sample. The sample comprised peripheral blood. The receptors stem from a man aged 40-49 years with active or convalescent COVID-19.

This sequence joins TRBV4-3 and TRBJ1-4; possible D gene TRBD1, 5 bases. This CDR3 contains 16 residues. The V gene lost 3 bases and the J gene lost 8 bases, with 19 bases spanning the gap. The germline CDR1 and CDR2 sequences are LGHNA and YSLEER. CDR3 sequence reads: CASSQAGVGVGEKLFF. The CDR3 DNA is TGCGCCAGCAGCCAGGCGGGGGTAGGGGTGGGGGAAAAACTGTTTTTT.

This chain links TRBV4-1 with TRBJ2-6; possible D gene TRBD2, 5 bases. Germline CDR1 and CDR2: MGHRA and YSYEKL. CDR3 length: 15 residues. With 1 base removed from V and 6 bases from J, the gap between germline ends came to 10 bases. CDR3 amino acids: CASSQGRTAANVLTF. In DNA form, the CDR3 reads TGCGCCAGCAGCCAAGGCCGGACTGCGGCCAACGTCCTGACTTTC.

This sequence joins TRBV11-2 and TRBJ1-1; D not resolved. Trimming removed 0 bases at V and 5 bases at J, with 13 bases between. The germline CDR1 and CDR2 sequences are SGHAT and FQNNGV. This CDR3 spans 15 amino acids. CDR3 coding DNA: TGTGCCAGCAGCTTAGAGAGGGCGACGGTGACTGAAGCTTTCTTT. This sequence encodes CASSLERATVTEAFF.

This clone was seen more than once but under ten times. The rearrangement links TRBV5-1 to TRBJ2-7; TRBD1 is a possible D gene (6 bases). Germline CDR1 and CDR2: SGHRS and YFSETQ. The ends were cut back, 4 bases at V and 4 bases at J, with 18 bases in the middle. The CDR3 is 15 amino acids. The CDR3 spells CASSVTGAGSYEQYF. In DNA form, the CDR3 reads TGCGCCAGCAGCGTGACAGGCGCGGGTTCATACGAGCAGTACTTC.

The chain employs TRBV6-5 and TRBJ2-3, with 7 bases lining up with TRBD1. The CDR3 contains 16 residues. CDR1 and CDR2 from the germline V gene are MNHEY and SVGAGI. With V trimmed by 4 bases and J by 1 base, 8 bases remained unmatched. As DNA, the CDR3 is TGTGCCAGCAGTTCCCTACAGGGGAAGGGCACAGATACGCAGTATTTT. As protein: CASSSLQGKGTDTQYF.

The chain employs TRBV4-1 and TRBJ2-5; D remains unclear. V lost 1 base to trimming and J lost 1 base, with 13 bases between them. CDR1 and CDR2 from the germline V gene are MGHRA and YSYEKL. The CDR3 totals 16 residues. CDR3 DNA: TGCGCCAGCAGCCAAGTATCAGGTGCCCTCCAAGAGACCCAGTACTTC. This encodes CASSQVSGALQETQYF.

The chain recombines TRBV5-1 with TRBJ1-2; perhaps TRBD1 as D (5 bases). Germline CDR1 reads SGHRS; CDR2 reads YFSETQ. V was clipped by 0 bases and J by 6 bases, with 12 bases between them. The CDR3 covers 14 residues. The CDR3 region is CASSLVRGVHGYTF. CDR3 nucleotide sequence: TGCGCCAGCAGCTTGGTCCGGGGGGTTCATGGCTACACCTTC.

CDR3 in amino acids: CASSPPGTGGYEQYF. CDR3 DNA: TGTGCCAGCAGCCCCCCCGGGACAGGGGGCTACGAGCAGTACTTC. The chain uses TRBV5-6 and TRBJ2-7, with 11 positions matching TRBD1. Trimming at V came to 4 bases and at J to 3 bases, leaving 6 bases not matched to a gene. Germline V gene lookup returns CDR1 SGHDT and CDR2 YYEEEE. The CDR3 sequence is 15 residues long.

This sequence joins TRBV5-6 and TRBJ2-7; no firm D call. CDR3 length equals 12 residues. Trimming removed 1 base at V and 3 bases at J, with 5 bases between. CDR1 and CDR2 (germline): SGHDT, YYEEEE. The CDR3 loop reads CASSLISYEQYF. In DNA form, the CDR3 reads TGTGCCAGCAGCTTGATCAGCTACGAGCAGTACTTC.

This clone was seen just once. The chain has TRBV3-1 (or the pseudogene TRBV3-2) and TRBJ2-1; TRBD1 is a possible D gene (6 bases). The CDR3 runs 13 residues. Germline V gene data show CDR1 as LGHDT and CDR2 as YNNKEL (reference sequence). The V gene lost 1 base and the J gene lost 7 bases, with 8 bases spanning the gap. The CDR3 DNA reads as TGTGCCAGCAGCCAAGCAGGGGAAAATGAGCAGTTCTTC. This translates into CASSQAGENEQFF.

This sequence joins TRBV5-1 and TRBJ2-6, with 8 bases fitting TRBD2. With V trimmed by 7 bases and J by 0 bases, 0 bases remained unmatched. Germline V CDR1 and CDR2: SGHRS, YFSETQ. The CDR3 has 14 amino acids. The CDR3 DNA sequence: TGCGCCAGCCGGGAGGGCTCTGGGGCCAACGTCCTGACTTTC. Its protein is CASREGSGANVLTF.

V gene TRBV6-5 combines with J gene TRBJ1-6; 8 bases line up with TRBD1. Unmatched junction bases numbered 8, after V lost 11 bases and J lost 11 bases. CDR1 and CDR2 (germline): MNHEY, SVGAGI. The length of the CDR3 is 12 residues. CDR3 nucleotide sequence: TGTGCCGGGGGACAGGACTGGCCACCCCTCCACTTT. This sequence encodes CAGGQDWPPLHF.

The rearrangement links TRBV28 to TRBJ2-1; tentative D call: TRBD2 (6 bases). V shed 7 bases and J shed 3 bases, with 13 bases lying between them. The CDR3 runs 14 residues. CDR1 is MDHEN and CDR2 is SYDVKM in the germline V gene. CDR3 protein: CASKRGDFYNEQFF. The DNA of the CDR3 is TGTGCCAGCAAGCGAGGGGACTTCTACAATGAGCAGTTCTTC.

The rearrangement uses TRBV5-1 and TRBJ2-5; D may be TRBD2 (6 bases). V was cut by 4 bases and J by 2 bases, with 9 bases left in between. Germline V gene data show CDR1 as SGHRS and CDR2 as YFSETQ. This CDR3 is built from 13 residues. CDR3 sequence reads: CASSPGLQETQYF. CDR3 sequence (DNA): TGCGCCAGCAGCCCGGGACTTCAAGAGACCCAGTACTTC.

This clone was recorded once. The V call is TRBV12-3 or TRBV12-4, the J call TRBJ2-3; no reliable D call. V was clipped by 2 bases and J by 6 bases, with 9 bases between them. The CDR3 runs 13 residues. The CDR3 DNA follows: TGTGCCAGCAGTTTAAGCCCCAGGGATACGCAGTATTTT. Its protein is CASSLSPRDTQYF.

V usage is TRBV30 and J usage is TRBJ2-3, with TRBD2 identical over 7 bases. CDR1 and CDR2 (germline): GTSNPN, SVGIG (reference sequence). V gave up 1 base and J gave up 2 bases; unmatched junction bases: 6. The CDR3 has 15 amino acids. CDR3 sequence (DNA): TGTGCCTGGAGTGGTATGCGGGGGATCACAGATACGCAGTATTTT. Translating it yields CAWSGMRGITDTQYF.

The rearrangement uses TRBV4-2 and TRBJ1-2; D is uncertain. V dropped 2 bases and J dropped 4 bases, with 5 bases sitting between them. This CDR3 has 12 amino acids. Looked up from germline, CDR1 is LGHNA and CDR2 is YNFKEQ. CDR3 protein: CASSQSSYGYTF. In DNA, the CDR3 is TGTGCCAGCAGCCAATCCAGCTATGGCTACACCTTC.

The chain links TRBV28 to TRBJ1-6, with D possibly being TRBD1 (6 bases). With 3 bases removed from V and 8 bases from J, the gap between germline ends came to 11 bases. This CDR3 contains 14 residues. Germline V gene data show CDR1 as MDHEN and CDR2 as SYDVKM. DNA of the CDR3: TGTGCCAGCAGTTTGGCGGACAGTCATTCACCCCTCCACTTT. This encodes CASSLADSHSPLHF.

This clone came up a few times. This chain uses TRBV4-3 with TRBJ1-1; D is perhaps TRBD1 (6 bases). The germline gives CDR1 LGHNA, CDR2 YSLEER. With 0 bases removed from V and 4 bases from J, the gap between germline ends came to 12 bases. The CDR3 consists of 15 residues. The CDR3 loop reads CASSQDQGIGTEAFF. The CDR3 DNA is TGCGCCAGCAGCCAAGATCAGGGGATCGGCACTGAAGCTTTCTTT.

In regard to this clone: In the same sample, other DNA sequences code for this CDR3. The genes are TRBV4-3 and TRBJ1-2; D might be TRBD1 (6 bases). This CDR3 is built from 15 residues. Trimming removed 1 base at V and 2 bases at J, with 11 bases between. CDR1 is LGHNA and CDR2 is YSLEER in the germline V gene. The CDR3 DNA reads as TGCGCCAGCAGCCAAGCCCCCCAGGGGAACTATGGCTACACCTTC. Translated: CASSQAPQGNYGYTF.

The rearrangement joins TRBV5-1 to TRBJ1-3; 8 positions agree with TRBD1. The germline CDR1 and CDR2 sequences are SGHRS and YFSETQ. CDR3 length equals 15 residues. J was trimmed by 5 bases and V by 5 bases; bases with no gene match: 9. CDR3 nucleotide sequence: TGCGCCAGCAGGCCTTCGACAGGGGTGAGAAACACCATATATTTT. Its translation is CASRPSTGVRNTIYF.

This chain connects TRBV27 to TRBJ2-1, with 8 positions matching TRBD2. Germline-derived CDR1 and CDR2 are MNHEY and SMNVEV (reference sequence). This CDR3 spans 15 amino acids. Trimming removed 5 bases from V and 4 bases from J; junction bases left unmatched: 7. The CDR3 nucleotides read TGTGCCAGCAGTCAAATAGCGGGGATTTACAATGAGCAGTTCTTC. It is translated as CASSQIAGIYNEQFF.

This clone has only one observation. The chain employs TRBV30 and TRBJ2-2, with no clear D. Germline V lookup: CDR1 GTSNPN, CDR2 SVGIG (reference sequence). V lost 5 bases and J lost 5, with 6 bases in between. The CDR3 has 11 residues. DNA for the CDR3: TGTGCCTGGGGTCTGACCGGGGAGCTGTTTTTT. Translation: CAWGLTGELFF.

This clone was found once. The chain carries TRBV2 and TRBJ2-7; 8 bases are a match to TRBD1. Trimming cost V 3 bases and J 1 base; bases outside gene matches: 5. The CDR3 spans 15 residues. Germline CDR1 and CDR2: SNHLY and FYNNEI. DNA of the CDR3: TGTGCCAGCAGTGAGACCGGGACAGGTTCCTACGAGCAGTACTTC. The encoded protein is CASSETGTGSYEQYF.

CDR3 residues: CATSAQIGAQETQYF. CDR3 nucleotide sequence: TGTGCCACCAGTGCCCAAATTGGGGCCCAAGAGACCCAGTACTTC. V and J are TRBV24-1 and TRBJ2-5; TRBD1 might be the D (5 bases). Between the trimmed V and J ends, which lost 5 bases and 1 base, there was a span of 13 bases. This CDR3 comprises 15 residues. The germline V gene has CDR1 KGHDR and CDR2 SFDVKD.

This sequence joins TRBV5-1 and TRBJ2-1; tentatively, D is TRBD1 (6 bases). Germline values: CDR1 SGHRS, CDR2 YFSETQ. Trimming removed 2 bases from V and 0 bases from J, with 12 bases in between. CDR3 size: 16 residues. CDR3 amino acids: CASSLLGQSSYNEQFF. The CDR3 DNA follows: TGCGCCAGCAGCTTACTAGGACAGAGCTCCTACAATGAGCAGTTCTTC.

This chain links TRBV12-5 with TRBJ2-4, with 11 bases fitting TRBD2. CDR1 and CDR2 from the germline V gene are LGHNT and FRNRAP. CDR3 length equals 16 residues. V was clipped by 6 bases and J by 3 bases; unmatched bases: 7. The CDR3 nucleotides are TGTGCTAGTGGCCAGACTAGCGGGGCGCTCAAAAACATTCAGTACTTC. As protein: CASGQTSGALKNIQYF.

This chain connects TRBV5-1 to TRBJ1-3; the D is unclear. Germline CDR1 reads SGHRS; CDR2 reads YFSETQ. The CDR3 runs 14 residues. The V end was cut by 0 bases, the J end by 11 bases, with 15 bases between. Here the CDR3 reads CASSLAGLSSAIYF. The CDR3, as DNA: TGCGCCAGCAGCTTGGCCGGACTAAGCAGCGCCATATATTTT.

The rearrangement joins TRBV2 to TRBJ1-2; unclear D gene. The CDR3 consists of 13 residues. Trimming stripped 4 bases from V and 4 bases from J, with 10 bases between. CDR1 SNHLY and CDR2 FYNNEI come from the germline V gene. DNA for the CDR3: TGTGCCAGCAGTGCAGACTATTCCTATGGCTACACCTTC. Protein sequence: CASSADYSYGYTF.

This clone was seen a few times. The chain is built from TRBV12-3 or TRBV12-4 and TRBJ1-1; D unclear. The CDR3 contains 12 residues. The V and J ends lost 3 bases and 7 bases respectively, with 9 bases between them. In DNA, the CDR3 is TGTGCCAGCAGTTTCCCGGGGAGTGAAGCTTTCTTT. This translates into CASSFPGSEAFF.

The J gene is TRBJ2-7, the V gene TRBV11-2; no clear D. This CDR3 spans 12 amino acids. Germline V gene sequence: CDR1 SGHAT, CDR2 FQNNGV. Trimming removed 1 base at V and 6 bases at J, with 7 bases between. CDR3 bases: TGTGCCAGCAGCTTAGGAAAACTCGAGCAGTACTTC. This translates into CASSLGKLEQYF.

This chain links TRBV5-1 with TRBJ1-1, with 7 bases matching TRBD1. The CDR3 covers 18 residues. With V trimmed by 4 bases and J by 3 bases, 18 bases remained unmatched. CDR1 is SGHRS, CDR2 YFSETQ, per germline. The CDR3 loop is CASSPPLTTGSIYTEAFF. The CDR3 DNA sequence: TGCGCCAGCAGCCCTCCATTAACGACAGGGAGTATTTACACTGAAGCTTTCTTT.